A selection of T cell receptor beta chains follows, all from one sample in a study of blood T cell repertoires in COVID-19. The protocol was immunoSEQ multiplex PCR, while the TCRdb copy is restricted to in-frame clones and leaves out a portion. Among approximately 260,000 clones listed, about 85% were seen once. The sequencing input was PBMCs or T cells enriched from blood (not recorded which). The origin of the receptors is a woman aged 45-60 years who had been exposed to COVID-19. Both conserved end residues are part of each CDR3.

j_call | v_call | cdr3_aa
TRBJ1-2 | TRBV3-1/TRBV3-2 | CASSQVNSGTGYGYTF
TRBJ1-2 | TRBV3-1/TRBV3-2 | CASSRLGGGGGYTF
TRBJ1-2 | TRBV5-6 | CASSLRGNFLYGYTF
TRBJ1-1 | TRBV25-1 | CASSTQLEAFF
TRBJ1-1 | TRBV25-1 | CASSEWGRNGTEAFF
TRBJ2-1 | TRBV30 | CALGRGLSSYNEQFF
TRBJ1-5 | TRBV19 | CASSIEDRGYGQPQHF
TRBJ2-1 | TRBV18 | CASSPPTSGVYNEQFF
TRBJ1-2 | TRBV5-1 | CASSLNRVGGYTF
TRBJ2-5 | TRBV7-8 | CASTLSGPYQETQYF
TRBJ2-1 | TRBV29-1 | CSVQRGGRNEQFF
TRBJ2-3 | TRBV9 | CASSPRGGLAGGSTDTQYF
TRBJ2-2 | TRBV11-2 | CATQSGGTGAGELFF
TRBJ2-7 | TRBV6-1 | CASSEQAGGSYEQYF
TRBJ1-4 | TRBV5-4 | CASSLERDEKLFF
TRBJ1-2 | TRBV5-5 | CASSLPGLNYGYTF
TRBJ1-1 | TRBV28 | CASSLGQWGTEAFF
TRBJ1-1 | TRBV21-1 | CASSPLWPGLMNTEAFF
TRBJ1-1 | TRBV6-2/TRBV6-3 | CASSKDRGTEAFF
TRBJ2-1 | TRBV10-2 | CASSLPGLAGTGYNEQFF
TRBJ2-5 | TRBV4-3 | CASSQDWPGQQETQYF
TRBJ2-7 | TRBV6-1 | CASSEQPGAYEQYF
TRBJ2-1 | TRBV5-6 | CASSLGTRQGHQQFF
TRBJ2-3 | TRBV11-2 | CASVPTGVTDTQYF